This record concerns one T cell receptor beta chain sequence. The antigen remains undetermined. TCR beta CDR3 sequences were amplified from RNA transcripts. Initially, a first-round RT-PCR of the TCR CDR3 employed the HTBI primer set. TCRdb analysed the multiplex PCR reads with MiXCR anew, one entry per CDR3 protein. Here the sample spans a few hundred thousand distinct CDR3 sequences, more than 45% being singletons. This sample was taken from a study of T cells in Graves' hyperthyroidism and ophthalmopathy. Study-wide points: The model anticipated ophthalmopathy a median about six months pre-onset. Most thyroid-expanded clonotypes above 0.001 were also found in blood. A model of 13 V-J pairs discriminated ophthalmopathy from stable hyperthyroidism.

The CDR3 consists of 16 residues. CDR1 and CDR2 (germline): SGHAT, FQDESV (reference sequence). The germline V and J ends were trimmed by 8 bases and 3 bases, with 22 bases remaining between them. Uncontrolled infection, other autoimmune disease, pregnancy or lactation excluded patients. This TCR came from an adult woman with Graves' disease, either hyperthyroidism or ophthalmopathy (not recorded which). This chain links TRBV11-1 with TRBJ1-2, with D perhaps matching TRBD1 (5 bases). Sequencing was performed on peripheral blood or thyroid tissue (not recorded which). The CDR3 DNA follows: TGTGCCAGCGTTGTTAGCCAGGGCCGGGTTGACTATGGCTACACCTTC. It yields the protein CASVVSQGRVDYGYTF.